The 12 T cell receptor beta chains presented below share a single source sample, sequenced in a study of cytotoxic CD8 clonotypes in ibrutinib-treated CLL. Measured with immunoSEQ multiplex PCR; TCRdb has only the in-frame clones, and not every one. The table shows around 310,000 clones, with roughly 85% occurring only once. The sequencing used PBMCs, collected before ibrutinib treatment. The receptor set was obtained from a human donor with chronic lymphocytic leukemia.

The rearrangement links TRBV30 to TRBJ2-1; 9 bases match TRBD2. Looked up from germline, CDR1 is GTSNPN and CDR2 is SVGIG (reference sequence). V shed 3 bases, J shed 3 bases, and the junction held 6 bases outside the gene matches. The CDR3 loop spans 15 amino acids. CDR3 loop: CAWSPLAGVYNEQFF. CDR3 sequence (DNA): TGTGCCTGGAGCCCATTAGCGGGAGTCTACAATGAGCAGTTCTTC.

The chain joins TRBV4-2 to TRBJ2-1; unclear D gene. Deletions cut 0 bases from V and 9 bases from J, with 18 bases between. CDR3 length: 16 amino acids. Germline CDR1 is LGHNA and CDR2 is YNFKEQ. CDR3 nucleotides: TGTGCCAGCAGCCAAGAAGGGCGGACGGGTAGTATTGAGCAGTTCTTC. It encodes CASSQEGRTGSIEQFF.

The chain carries TRBV7-2 and TRBJ2-7; TRBD2 is a possible D gene (6 bases). Germline V gene lookup returns CDR1 SGHTA and CDR2 FQGNSA. The CDR3 spans 14 residues. Between the trimmed V and J ends, which lost 3 bases and 3 bases, there was a span of 12 bases. The CDR3 nucleotides read TGTGCCAGCAGCTTTGGGGGGACTTACTACGAGCAGTACTTC. Encoded protein: CASSFGGTYYEQYF.

This chain joins TRBV27 and TRBJ2-1; a possible D gene is TRBD2 (6 bases). The CDR3 loop spans 15 amino acids. V shed 5 bases and J shed 1 base, with 12 bases lying between them. Germline lookup yields CDR1 MNHEY and CDR2 SMNVEV (reference sequence). CDR3 amino acids: CASSPGDSSYNEQFF. As DNA, the CDR3 is TGTGCCAGCAGTCCTGGGGACTCGTCCTACAATGAGCAGTTCTTC.

The rearrangement joins TRBV11-2 to TRBJ2-5; D gene uncertain. Germline V gene sequence: CDR1 SGHAT, CDR2 FQNNGV. The CDR3 sequence is 13 residues long. V was shortened by 3 bases and J by 3 bases, with 8 bases between the two germline ends. DNA of the CDR3: TGTGCCAGCAGCTTCGCAGGCGAAGAGACCCAGTACTTC. It codes for CASSFAGEETQYF.

V usage is TRBV9 and J usage is TRBJ2-7; 7 nucleotides agree with TRBD2. The CDR3 is 15 amino acids. Germline V gene lookup returns CDR1 SGDLS and CDR2 YYNGEE. The V segment lost 1 base and the J segment 2 bases; nucleotides outside the gene matches: 6. The CDR3 here is CASSVSSGAAYEQYF. The CDR3 coding sequence is TGTGCCAGCAGCGTATCTAGCGGAGCGGCCTACGAGCAGTACTTC.

V usage is TRBV5-6 and J usage is TRBJ1-5, with D uncertain. The length of the CDR3 is 15 residues. CDR1 is SGHDT, CDR2 YYEEEE, per germline. Trimming removed 2 bases from V and 2 bases from J, with 11 bases in between. CDR3 amino acids: CASSLKSTRNQPQHF. The CDR3 DNA is TGTGCCAGCAGCTTAAAGAGCACACGCAATCAGCCCCAGCATTTT.

The rearrangement joins TRBV4-1 to TRBJ2-1; 9 bases line up with TRBD1. Germline CDR1 MGHRA, CDR2 YSYEKL. After removal of 2 bases from V and 5 bases from J, the junction contained 7 bases not matched to a gene. The CDR3 has 16 residues. The CDR3 DNA sequence: TGCGCCAGCAGCCAACCACGGACAGGGGCCCACAATGAGCAGTTCTTC. This encodes CASSQPRTGAHNEQFF.

The chain joins TRBV27 to TRBJ2-2, with D tentatively TRBD1 (5 bases). CDR3 length: 13 residues. V was shortened by 8 bases and J by 1 base, with 8 bases between the two germline ends. Per germline, CDR1 MNHEY and CDR2 SMNVEV (reference sequence). This CDR3 is CASLTGNTGELFF. In nucleotides, the CDR3 is TGTGCCAGCTTAACAGGGAACACCGGGGAGCTGTTTTTT.

The chain joins TRBV6-4 to TRBJ2-7; D call uncertain. CDR3 length equals 11 residues. Germline values: CDR1 MRHNA, CDR2 SNTAGT. The ends were cut back, 1 base at V and 5 bases at J, with 3 bases in the middle. CDR3 amino acids: CASSDCHEQYF. The CDR3 DNA reads as TGTGCCAGCAGTGACTGCCACGAGCAGTACTTC.

This chain links TRBV28 with TRBJ1-4; D uncertain. V lost 2 bases, J lost 8 bases, and 9 bases lay in between. The CDR3 runs to 13 residues. The V gene's germline CDR1 is MDHEN and CDR2 SYDVKM. This CDR3 is CASSLRLEEKLFF. The CDR3 nucleotides read TGTGCCAGCAGTTTAAGACTCGAGGAAAAACTGTTTTTT.

This clone showed up just a few times. This chain links TRBV10-3 with TRBJ2-7, with a possible D match to TRBD2 (6 bases). CDR1 is ENHRY and CDR2 is SYGVKD in the germline V gene. Trimming cost V 2 bases and J 2 bases, with 13 bases left between them. The CDR3 sequence is 15 residues long. In DNA, the CDR3 is TGTGCCATCAGTGAGGGGGGAGGCGCGCCCTACGAGCAGTACTTC. Translation gives CAISEGGGAPYEQYF.